Described below is a single T cell receptor (beta chain) sequence and its context. Its specificity is unknown. The table came from immunoSEQ multiplex PCR; TCRdb's copy has only in-frame clones and leaves some out. This table has about 280,000 clones, roughly 90% appearing once. There are 15 residues in the CDR3. V lost 8 bases to trimming and J lost 8 bases, with 24 bases between them. Germline CDR1 and CDR2: MDHEN and SYDVKM. This entry is derived from a study of cytomegalovirus exposure and HLA in healthy donors. About the study: The 120 validation repertoires, a later analysis reported, used the same platform as the roughly 650 repertoires from the first cohort. Findings and limits, study-wide: TCR beta chains numbering under 200 were designated cytomegalovirus-associated. TCR sequences were mostly rare, though some public TCRs occurred in many donors.

The TCR comes from a woman aged 18-29 years in good health and CMV-seronegative. Sequencing used PBMCs. The J gene is TRBJ1-2, the V gene TRBV28, with D maybe TRBD1 (5 bases). The CDR3 protein is CASRTQGRRTSGYTF. The CDR3, as DNA: TGTGCCAGCCGAACGCAGGGAAGGCGAACTTCAGGCTACACCTTC.